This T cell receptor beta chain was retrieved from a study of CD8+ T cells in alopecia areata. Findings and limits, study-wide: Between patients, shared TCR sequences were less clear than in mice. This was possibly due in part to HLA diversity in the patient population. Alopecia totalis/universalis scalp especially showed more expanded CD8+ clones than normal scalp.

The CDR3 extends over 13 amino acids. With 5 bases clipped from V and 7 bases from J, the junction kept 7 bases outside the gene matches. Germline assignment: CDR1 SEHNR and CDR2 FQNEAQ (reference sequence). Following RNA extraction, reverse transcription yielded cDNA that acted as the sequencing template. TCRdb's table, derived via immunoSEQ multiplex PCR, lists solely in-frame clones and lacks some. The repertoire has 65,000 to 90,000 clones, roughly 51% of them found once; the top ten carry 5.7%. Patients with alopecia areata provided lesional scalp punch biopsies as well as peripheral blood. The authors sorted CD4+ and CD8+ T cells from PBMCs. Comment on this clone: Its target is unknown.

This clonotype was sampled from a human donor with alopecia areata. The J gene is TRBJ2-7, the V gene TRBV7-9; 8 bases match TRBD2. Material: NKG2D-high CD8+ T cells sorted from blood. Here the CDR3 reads CASSPPGLGEQYF. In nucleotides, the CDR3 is TGTGCCAGCAGCCCACCGGGACTAGGGGAGCAGTACTTC.